Listed here are 30 T cell receptor beta chains from one sample, sequenced in a study of radiotherapy plus CTLA-4 blockade in lung cancer. TCRdb's table, derived via immunoSEQ multiplex PCR, lists solely in-frame clones and lacks some. The data hold about 38,000 clones, with about three quarters observed a single time. The sample was peripheral blood, taken from a patient treated with radiotherapy plus ipilimumab. These receptors all come from a human donor with non-small cell lung cancer who had stable disease on radiotherapy plus ipilimumab.

This clone has only a few counts. CDR3 in amino acids: CASSGIWGYTF. DNA for the CDR3: TGTGCCAGCAGCGGAATTTGGGGCTACACCTTC. The V gene is TRBV28, the J gene TRBJ1-2; no clear D. Trimming took 6 bases from V and 8 from J, leaving 10 bases between them. This CDR3 has 11 residues. Germline V gene lookup returns CDR1 MDHEN and CDR2 SYDVKM.

CDR3 sequence reads: CASSPPRGLNYEQYF. In nucleotides, the CDR3 is TGTGCCAGCAGCCCCCCCCGGGGGCTTAATTACGAGCAGTACTTC. The gene calls are TRBV7-9 and TRBJ2-7, with D perhaps matching TRBD1 or TRBD2 (6 bases each). Trimming shortened V by 5 bases and J by 4 bases, and 18 bases separated the two germline ends. This CDR3 has 15 residues. Germline V gives CDR1 SEHNR, CDR2 FQNEAQ (reference sequence).

The V gene is TRBV6-5, the J gene TRBJ1-2, with a possible D match to TRBD1 (6 bases). This CDR3 is 15 amino acids long. The ends were cut back, 4 bases at V and 4 bases at J, with 16 bases in the middle. CDR1 MNHEY and CDR2 SVGAGI come from the germline V gene. CDR3 coding DNA: TGTGCCAGCAGTTCCACCGGGACACCAGTCTATGGCTACACCTTC. This encodes CASSSTGTPVYGYTF.

The rearrangement links TRBV7-9 to TRBJ1-6, with D possibly TRBD1 on 6 matching bases. Trimming removed 5 bases from V and 7 bases from J, with 12 bases in between. The germline V gene has CDR1 SEHNR and CDR2 FQNEAQ (reference sequence). The CDR3 is 14 residues long. This CDR3 reads CASSPPGQNSPLHF. CDR3 bases: TGTGCCAGCAGCCCACCGGGACAAAATTCACCCCTCCACTTT. The full variable domain, in which reference TRBV7-9 and TRBJ1-6 provide the parts outside the CDR3, is DTGVSQNPRHKITKRGQNVTFRCDPISEHNRLYWYRQTLGQGPEFLTYFQNEAQLEKSRLLSDRFSAERPKGSFSTLEIQRTEQGDSAMYLCASSPPGQNSPLHFGNGTRLTVT.

The genes are TRBV2 and TRBJ2-5, with 9 positions matching TRBD2. Trimming at V came to 6 bases and at J to 2 bases, leaving 7 bases not matched to a gene. Germline CDR1 and CDR2: SNHLY and FYNNEI. This CDR3 has 15 amino acids. The CDR3 DNA sequence: TGTGCCAGCAGGGAGACGGCGGGGGGGCAAGAGACCCAGTACTTC. Amino acids: CASRETAGGQETQYF.

The genes are TRBV28 and TRBJ1-2; D gene uncertain. Deletions cut 4 bases from V and 0 bases from J, with 12 bases between. Per germline, CDR1 MDHEN and CDR2 SYDVKM. This CDR3 comprises 15 residues. The CDR3 loop reads CASSSGGSANYGYTF. For the CDR3, the DNA is TGTGCCAGCAGTTCCGGAGGGTCAGCTAACTATGGCTACACCTTC.

The J gene is TRBJ2-3, the V gene TRBV5-1, with D perhaps being TRBD1 or TRBD2 (5 bases each). The V and J ends lost 4 bases and 2 bases respectively, with 11 bases between them. Germline loops: CDR1 SGHRS, CDR2 YFSETQ. This CDR3 region has 14 residues. The DNA of the CDR3 is TGCGCCAGCAGCAACACCGGGACCACAGATACGCAGTATTTT. This sequence encodes CASSNTGTTDTQYF.

This clone was observed once. This chain joins TRBV5-1 and TRBJ2-1; 7 nucleotides agree with TRBD2. The V segment lost 4 bases and the J segment 5 bases; nucleotides outside the gene matches: 9. The CDR3 is made up of 15 amino acids. Per germline, CDR1 SGHRS and CDR2 YFSETQ. As DNA, the CDR3 is TGCGCCAGCAGCCACCTGCGGGACTACCACAATGAGCAGTTCTTC. Its translation: CASSHLRDYHNEQFF.

V usage is TRBV28 and J usage is TRBJ2-2; perhaps TRBD1 as D (6 bases). The CDR3 is 15 amino acids. Between the trimmed V and J ends, which lost 8 bases and 0 bases, there was a span of 13 bases. Germline CDR1 MDHEN, CDR2 SYDVKM. CDR3 nucleotides: TGTGCCAGCTCTCACAGGGCAGCGAACACCGGGGAGCTGTTTTTT. Translating it yields CASSHRAANTGELFF.

This chain joins TRBV9 and TRBJ2-3; 15 bases match TRBD2. Per the germline V gene, CDR1 is SGDLS and CDR2 is YYNGEE. The CDR3 spans 17 residues. V was pared by 3 bases and J by 2 bases, with 4 bases of the junction left unmatched. CDR3 nucleotides: TGTGCCAGCAGCGAGGGACTAGCGGGGGGATACACAGATACGCAGTATTTT. This encodes CASSEGLAGGYTDTQYF.

The chain employs TRBV6-1 and TRBJ1-1; D not resolved. The V end was cut by 7 bases, the J end by 11 bases, with 11 bases between. The CDR3 is 10 amino acids. Germline values: CDR1 MNHNS, CDR2 SASEGT. DNA for the CDR3: TGTGCCAGCAAGATGAGTGTGGCTTTCTTT. Its translation: CASKMSVAFF.

The genes are TRBV10-1 and TRBJ1-2; D gene uncertain. This CDR3 spans 15 amino acids. From germline, CDR1 is WNHNN and CDR2 SYGVQD (reference sequence). V lost 0 bases and J 8 bases, leaving 16 bases between the germline ends. The CDR3, as DNA: TGCGCCAGCAGTGAGTCGCAAGAAGGGTTTCAGGGCTACACCTTC. Amino acid sequence: CASSESQEGFQGYTF.

There are a few counts of this clone. The rearrangement joins TRBV19 to TRBJ1-3; TRBD1 agrees at 7 bases. From germline, CDR1 is LNHDA and CDR2 SQIVND (reference sequence). The trim removed 4 bases at V and 1 base at J, leaving 4 bases unmatched. CDR3 length: 15 amino acids. CDR3 loop: CASSNRDRSGNTIYF. CDR3 nucleotides: TGTGCCAGTAGTAACCGGGACAGATCTGGAAACACCATATATTTT.

This clone was counted a single time. The CDR3 reads CAWEASHYQPQHF. CDR3 nucleotide sequence: TGTGCCTGGGAGGCCAGCCACTATCAGCCCCAGCATTTT. The chain links TRBV30 to TRBJ1-5, with D hard to call. CDR1 is GTSNPN and CDR2 is SVGIG in the germline V gene (reference sequence). The V gene lost 5 bases and the J gene lost 5 bases, with 13 bases spanning the gap. This CDR3 has 13 residues.

The V and J genes are TRBV5-5 and TRBJ2-2; D gene uncertain. The CDR3 totals 20 residues. The germline V gene encodes CDR1 SGHKS and CDR2 YYEKEE (reference sequence). Trimming took 7 bases from V and 0 from J, leaving 28 bases between them. The CDR3, as DNA: TGTGCCAGCTTTCCTGAATCCCGGCGTAGGGCCAGACCGAACACCGGGGAGCTGTTTTTT. This sequence encodes CASFPESRRRARPNTGELFF.

This sequence joins TRBV7-9 and TRBJ2-3, with D unresolved. V lost 0 bases, J lost 0 bases, and 13 bases lay in between. Germline assignment: CDR1 SEHNR and CDR2 FQNEAQ (reference sequence). CDR3 length: 17 residues. DNA for the CDR3: TGTGCCAGCAGCTTAGCGCCCCGGACGGCTAGCACAGATACGCAGTATTTT. It codes for CASSLAPRTASTDTQYF.

This chain links TRBV9 with TRBJ1-2, with TRBD1 identical over 9 bases. The CDR3 consists of 17 residues. Trimming at V came to 3 bases and at J to 6 bases, leaving 15 bases not matched to a gene. Per the germline V gene, CDR1 is SGDLS and CDR2 is YYNGEE. The CDR3 spells CASSAPSYGTGNHGYTF. The CDR3 DNA sequence: TGTGCCAGCAGCGCCCCCTCTTACGGGACAGGGAATCATGGCTACACCTTC.

The chain has TRBV5-1 and TRBJ2-1; D is tentatively TRBD1 or TRBD2 (6 bases each). This CDR3 has 16 amino acids. Trimming took off 0 bases at V and 7 bases at J, with 17 bases between the two ends. CDR1 is SGHRS, CDR2 YFSETQ, per germline. The CDR3 region is CASSLGGEQGRNEQFF. The CDR3 DNA sequence: TGCGCCAGCAGCTTGGGGGGGGAACAGGGCAGGAATGAGCAGTTCTTC.

The rearrangement joins TRBV7-9 to TRBJ1-5; a possible D gene is TRBD1 (6 bases). In germline, CDR1 is SEHNR, CDR2 FQNEAQ (reference sequence). This CDR3 has 16 residues. V lost 7 bases, J lost 5 bases, and 21 bases lay in between. The CDR3 here is CASIQGGTLSYQPQHF. In DNA form, the CDR3 reads TGTGCCAGCATCCAAGGGGGAACCTTGAGTTATCAGCCCCAGCATTTT.

This chain links TRBV7-9 with TRBJ2-3, with 12 bases matching TRBD2. V shed 0 bases, J shed 8 bases, and the junction held 9 bases outside the gene matches. Germline V gene lookup returns CDR1 SEHNR and CDR2 FQNEAQ (reference sequence). The CDR3 totals 17 residues. In DNA form, the CDR3 reads TGTGCCAGCAGCTTAGCGATGGGACTAGCGGGCCCGGGTACGCAGTATTTT. Amino acids: CASSLAMGLAGPGTQYF.

This chain uses TRBV4-2 with TRBJ1-2, with no clear D. Germline CDR1 reads LGHNA; CDR2 reads YNFKEQ. CDR3 length: 15 amino acids. V was pared by 0 bases and J by 4 bases, with 12 bases between. DNA for the CDR3: TGTGCCAGCAGCCAAGATTGGGAGGAACGCTATGGCTACACCTTC. Translation: CASSQDWEERYGYTF.

The rearrangement links TRBV10-2 to TRBJ1-2; D unclear. V was clipped by 6 bases and J by 1 base, with 18 bases between them. Germline assignment: CDR1 WSHSY and CDR2 SAAADI. The CDR3 extends over 16 amino acids. The CDR3 DNA sequence: TGCGCCAGCAGCGACCTGACCGGGGTAGTTAACTATGGCTACACCTTC. Translated, it gives CASSDLTGVVNYGYTF.

This clone was recorded once. The genes are TRBV28 and TRBJ1-2; TRBD1 matches at 7 bases. The CDR3 has 12 residues. After removal of 6 bases from V and 4 bases from J, the junction contained 2 bases not matched to a gene. Germline CDR1 and CDR2: MDHEN and SYDVKM. The CDR3 reads CASRRQGYGYTF. The CDR3 DNA reads TGTGCCAGCAGACGACAGGGCTATGGCTACACCTTC.

V and J are TRBV6-5 and TRBJ2-7; D uncertain. V was cut by 8 bases and J by 2 bases, with 13 bases left in between. CDR1 and CDR2 from the germline V gene are MNHEY and SVGAGI. This CDR3 is 13 amino acids long. For the CDR3, the DNA is TGTGCCAGCTCCACGTCTTATACCTACGAGCAGTACGTC. Protein: CASSTSYTYEQYV.

V is TRBV7-8 and J is TRBJ2-1; 10 bases are a match to TRBD1. Per the germline V gene, CDR1 is SGHVS and CDR2 is FQNEAQ. J gave up 0 bases and V 5 bases, and 1 base lay outside the gene matches. CDR3 length: 15 residues. The CDR3 protein is CASSRTGGSYNEQFF. As DNA, the CDR3 is TGTGCCAGCAGCCGGACAGGGGGCTCCTACAATGAGCAGTTCTTC.

The chain uses TRBV4-1 and TRBJ1-2; 8 nucleotides line up with TRBD1. CDR1 and CDR2 (germline): MGHRA, YSYEKL. The trim removed 0 bases at V and 4 bases at J, leaving 7 bases unmatched. CDR3 size: 16 residues. The CDR3 loop reads CASSQDGRQGFYGYTF. DNA of the CDR3: TGCGCCAGCAGCCAAGATGGGAGACAGGGGTTCTATGGCTACACCTTC.

J is TRBJ1-1 and V is TRBV13; TRBD1 is a possible D gene (5 bases). The CDR3 spans 15 residues. Germline V gives CDR1 PRHDT, CDR2 FYEKMQ (reference sequence). Deletions cut 2 bases from V and 1 base from J, with 11 bases between. CDR3 in DNA: TGTGCCAGCAGCTTACAGGGCGGGTGGAACACTGAAGCTTTCTTT. As protein: CASSLQGGWNTEAFF.

This chain uses TRBV5-4 with TRBJ2-5, with D perhaps TRBD2 (6 bases). Deletions cut 0 bases from V and 4 bases from J, with 10 bases between. Germline-derived CDR1 and CDR2 are SGHNT and YYREEE (reference sequence). The CDR3 runs to 14 residues. CDR3 region: CASSLGGEVETQYF. The CDR3 nucleotides are TGTGCCAGCAGCTTGGGGGGGGAGGTAGAGACCCAGTACTTC.

The chain is built from TRBV2 and TRBJ2-3, with 8 bases lining up with TRBD1. V lost 6 bases and J lost 6; bases outside the gene matches: 11. This CDR3 comprises 15 residues. Germline CDR1 reads SNHLY; CDR2 reads FYNNEI. DNA for the CDR3: TGTGCCAGCAGAGGCCCCGGACGACAGGGGGATACGCAGTATTTT. This encodes CASRGPGRQGDTQYF.

The chain links TRBV5-4 to TRBJ2-3, with TRBD2 identical over 14 bases. The CDR3 is 19 residues long. CDR1 is SGHNT and CDR2 is YYREEE in the germline V gene (reference sequence). The ends lost 4 bases at V and 0 bases at J; junction bases unmatched: 10. CDR3 sequence: CASSPMRLAGGPSTDTQYF. For the CDR3, the DNA is TGTGCCAGCAGCCCGATGAGACTAGCGGGGGGGCCAAGCACAGATACGCAGTATTTT.